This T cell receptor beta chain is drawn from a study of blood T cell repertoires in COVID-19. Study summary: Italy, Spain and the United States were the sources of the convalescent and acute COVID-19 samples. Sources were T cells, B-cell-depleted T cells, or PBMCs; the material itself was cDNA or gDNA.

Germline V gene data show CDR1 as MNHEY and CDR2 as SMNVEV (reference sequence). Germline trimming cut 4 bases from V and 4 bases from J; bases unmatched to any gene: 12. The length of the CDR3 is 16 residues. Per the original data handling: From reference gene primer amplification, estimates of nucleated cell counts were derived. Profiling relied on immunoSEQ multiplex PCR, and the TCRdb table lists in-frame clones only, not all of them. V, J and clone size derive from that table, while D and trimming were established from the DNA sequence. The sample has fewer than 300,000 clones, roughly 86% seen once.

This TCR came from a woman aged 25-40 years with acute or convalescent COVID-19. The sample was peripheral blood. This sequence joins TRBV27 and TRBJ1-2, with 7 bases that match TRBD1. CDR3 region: CASSSRQGGGIYGYTF. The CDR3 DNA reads TGTGCCAGCAGTTCCCGCCAGGGGGGCGGAATCTATGGCTACACCTTC.